The following is a TCR beta chain sequence with its context. These data are taken from a study of CD8 T cells in Susac syndrome. The CDR3 has 12 amino acids. Germline V gives CDR1 SEHNR, CDR2 FQNEAQ (reference sequence). Trimming shortened V by 3 bases and J by 7 bases, and 9 bases separated the two germline ends. 0.5 to 1 ug RNA was reverse transcribed with random hexamers. Multiplex PCR with immunoSEQ amplified the TCR beta CDR3 across 54 Vbeta and 13 Jbeta. Each CDR3 protein gets one entry after TCRdb re-called the immunoSEQ multiplex PCR reads with MiXCR. Altogether about 120,000 distinct CDR3 sequences are present, 90% to 95% being singletons, with the ten largest covering about 0.09%. The authors carried out high-throughput sequencing of TCR beta. They applied it to CD8+ and CD4+ T cells obtained from blood.

The sequence derives from a human donor with multiple sclerosis. What was sequenced was CD4+ T cells from PBMCs. The rearrangement uses TRBV7-9 and TRBJ2-5; D is undetermined. The chain's CDR3 is CASSLNLGTQYF. CDR3 sequence (DNA): TGTGCCAGCAGCTTGAATCTTGGGACCCAGTACTTC.